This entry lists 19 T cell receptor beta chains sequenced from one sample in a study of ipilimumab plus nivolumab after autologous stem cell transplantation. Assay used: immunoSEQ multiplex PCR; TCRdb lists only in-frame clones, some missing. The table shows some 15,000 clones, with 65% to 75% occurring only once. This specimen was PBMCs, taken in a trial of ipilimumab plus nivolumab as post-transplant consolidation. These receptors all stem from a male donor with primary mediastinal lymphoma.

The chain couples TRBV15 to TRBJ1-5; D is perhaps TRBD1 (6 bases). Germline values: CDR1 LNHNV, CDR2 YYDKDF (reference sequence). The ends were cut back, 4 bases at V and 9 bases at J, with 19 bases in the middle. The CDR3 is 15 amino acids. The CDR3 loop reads CATSMEQGLSGPQHF. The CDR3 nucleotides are TGTGCCACCAGCATGGAACAGGGCCTGTCCGGGCCCCAGCATTTT.

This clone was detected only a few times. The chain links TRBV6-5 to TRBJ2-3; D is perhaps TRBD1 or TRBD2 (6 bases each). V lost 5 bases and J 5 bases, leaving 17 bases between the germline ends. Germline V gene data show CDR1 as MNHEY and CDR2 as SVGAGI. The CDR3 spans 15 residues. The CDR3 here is CASSPLTGAGDTQYF. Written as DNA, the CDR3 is TGTGCCAGCAGTCCCCTGACGGGGGCTGGAGATACGCAGTATTTT.

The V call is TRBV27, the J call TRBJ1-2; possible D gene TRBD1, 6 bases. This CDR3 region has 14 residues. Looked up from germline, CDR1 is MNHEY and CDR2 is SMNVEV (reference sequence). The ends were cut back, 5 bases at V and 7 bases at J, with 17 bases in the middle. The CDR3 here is CASSGSTGLAGYTF. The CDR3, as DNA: TGTGCCAGCAGTGGGTCAACAGGGTTGGCTGGCTACACCTTC.

The CDR3 region has the DNA TGTGCCAGCAGCTTGGGTGGGCCGGGACAGCCTAACGAGCAGTACTTC. Translating gives CASSLGGPGQPNEQYF. This chain uses TRBV5-4 with TRBJ2-7; 7 bases agree with TRBD1. J lost 5 bases, V lost 0 bases, and 11 bases had no gene match. The length of the CDR3 is 16 residues. From germline, CDR1 is SGHNT and CDR2 YYREEE (reference sequence).

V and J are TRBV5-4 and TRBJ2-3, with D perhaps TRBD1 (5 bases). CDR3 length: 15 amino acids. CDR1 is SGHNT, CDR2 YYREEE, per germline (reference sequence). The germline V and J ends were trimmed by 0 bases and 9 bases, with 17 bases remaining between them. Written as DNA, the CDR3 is TGTGCCAGCAGCTTGGGTAAGGCTGGCAGGGCAACGCAGTATTTT. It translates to CASSLGKAGRATQYF.

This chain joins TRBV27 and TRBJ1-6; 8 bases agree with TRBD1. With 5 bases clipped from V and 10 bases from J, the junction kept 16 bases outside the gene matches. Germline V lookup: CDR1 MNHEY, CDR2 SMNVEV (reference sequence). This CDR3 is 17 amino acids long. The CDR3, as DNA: TGTGCCAGCAGTCCGGACAGTCCGGACAGGGTTGGCTCACCCCTCCACTTT. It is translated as CASSPDSPDRVGSPLHF.

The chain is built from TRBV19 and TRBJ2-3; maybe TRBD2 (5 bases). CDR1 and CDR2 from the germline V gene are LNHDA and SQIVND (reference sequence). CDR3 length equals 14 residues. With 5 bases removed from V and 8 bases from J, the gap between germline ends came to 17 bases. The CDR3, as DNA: TGTGCCAGTAGTGCCCGACGGCTTGAGGGTACGCAGTATTTT. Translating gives CASSARRLEGTQYF. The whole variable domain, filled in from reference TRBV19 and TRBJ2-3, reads DGGITQSPKYLFRKEGQNVTLSCEQNLNHDAMYWYRQDPGQGLRLIYYSQIVNDFQKGDIAEGYSVSREKKESFPLTVTSAQKNPTAFYLCASSARRLEGTQYFGPGTRLTVL.

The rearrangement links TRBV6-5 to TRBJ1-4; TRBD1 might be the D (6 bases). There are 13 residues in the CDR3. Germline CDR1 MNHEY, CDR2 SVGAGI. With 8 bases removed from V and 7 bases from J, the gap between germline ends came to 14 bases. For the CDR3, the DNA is TGTGCCAGCCATGGGGGCGAGACTGAAAAACTGTTTTTT. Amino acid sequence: CASHGGETEKLFF.

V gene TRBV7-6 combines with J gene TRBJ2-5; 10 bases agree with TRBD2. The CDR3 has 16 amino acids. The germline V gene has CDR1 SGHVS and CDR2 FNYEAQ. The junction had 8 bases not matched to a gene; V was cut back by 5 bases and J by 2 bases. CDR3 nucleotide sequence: TGTGCCAGCAGCCCCGGAGCGGGGGGGCTGCAAGAGACCCAGTACTTC. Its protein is CASSPGAGGLQETQYF. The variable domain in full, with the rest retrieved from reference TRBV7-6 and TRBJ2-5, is GAGVSQSPRYKVTKRGQDVALRCDPISGHVSLYWYRQALGQGPEFLTYFNYEAQQDKSGLPNDRFSAERPEGSISTLTIQRTEQRDSAMYRCASSPGAGGLQETQYFGPGTRLLVL.

Here the CDR3 DNA reads TGTGCCAGCAGCTTACTAGCGGGGATCTTCCCGGATACGCAGTATTTT. Translation: CASSLLAGIFPDTQYF. The chain employs TRBV11-2 and TRBJ2-3; 9 nucleotides align to TRBD2. The CDR3 runs 16 residues. J lost 6 bases, V lost 2 bases, and 9 bases had no gene match. CDR1 is SGHAT and CDR2 is FQNNGV in the germline V gene.

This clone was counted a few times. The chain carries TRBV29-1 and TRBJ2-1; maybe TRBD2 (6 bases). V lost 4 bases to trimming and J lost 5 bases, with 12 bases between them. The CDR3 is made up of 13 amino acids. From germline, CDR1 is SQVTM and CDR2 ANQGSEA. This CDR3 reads CSVAVRLDNEQFF. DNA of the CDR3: TGCAGCGTTGCAGTGCGACTAGACAATGAGCAGTTCTTC.

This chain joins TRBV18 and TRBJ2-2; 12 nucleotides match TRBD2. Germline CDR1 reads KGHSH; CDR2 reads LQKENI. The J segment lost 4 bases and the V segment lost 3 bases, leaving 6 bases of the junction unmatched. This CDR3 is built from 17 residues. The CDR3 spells CASSPQTSGGLTGELFF. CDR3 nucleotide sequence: TGTGCCAGCTCACCCCAGACTAGCGGGGGCCTCACCGGGGAGCTGTTTTTT.

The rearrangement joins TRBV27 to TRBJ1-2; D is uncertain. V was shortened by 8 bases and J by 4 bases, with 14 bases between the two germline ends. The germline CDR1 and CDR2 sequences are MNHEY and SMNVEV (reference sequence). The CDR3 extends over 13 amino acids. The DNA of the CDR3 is TGTGCCAGCGGATTCAGAGGAGCCTATGGCTACACCTTC. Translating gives CASGFRGAYGYTF.

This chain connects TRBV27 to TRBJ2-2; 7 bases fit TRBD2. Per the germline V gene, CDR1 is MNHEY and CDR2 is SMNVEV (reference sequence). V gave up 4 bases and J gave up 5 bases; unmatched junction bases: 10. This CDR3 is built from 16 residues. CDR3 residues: CASSSVGGQWTGELFF. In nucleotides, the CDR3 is TGTGCCAGCAGTTCGGTGGGAGGGCAATGGACCGGGGAGCTGTTTTTT.

The CDR3 DNA reads TGCGCCAGCAGCGAAGCGGGACAGGTCTCTGAAAAACTGTTTTTT. Its protein product is CASSEAGQVSEKLFF. This chain links TRBV5-1 with TRBJ1-4; 8 nucleotides line up with TRBD1. The germline CDR1 and CDR2 sequences are SGHRS and YFSETQ. J lost 7 bases, V lost 4 bases, and 9 bases had no gene match. This CDR3 spans 15 amino acids.

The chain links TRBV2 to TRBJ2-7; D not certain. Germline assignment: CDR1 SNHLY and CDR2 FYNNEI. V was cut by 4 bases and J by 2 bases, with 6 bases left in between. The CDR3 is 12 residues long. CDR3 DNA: TGTGCCAGCAGTGCTTCGGCCTACGAGCAGTACTTC. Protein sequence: CASSASAYEQYF.

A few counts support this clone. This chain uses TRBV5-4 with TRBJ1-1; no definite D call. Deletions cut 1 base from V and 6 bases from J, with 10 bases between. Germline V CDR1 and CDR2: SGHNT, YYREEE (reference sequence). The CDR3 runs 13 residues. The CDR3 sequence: CASSLTQESEAFF. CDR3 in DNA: TGTGCCAGCAGCTTGACTCAGGAGTCTGAAGCTTTCTTT.

This CDR3 reads CASSNLGSTNEKLFF. In nucleotides, the CDR3 is TGTGCCAGCAGCAATCTGGGATCAACTAATGAAAAACTGTTTTTT. J is TRBJ1-4 and V is TRBV2; no firm D call. V lost 6 bases, J lost 0 bases, and 11 bases lay in between. The CDR3 has 15 residues. The germline CDR1 and CDR2 sequences are SNHLY and FYNNEI.

The CDR3 bases are TGTGCCAGCTCACCACGGGAAGTATCCTATGGCTACACCTTC. The encoded protein is CASSPREVSYGYTF. The chain couples TRBV18 to TRBJ1-2; D uncertain. Trimming took 1 base from V and 4 from J, leaving 10 bases between them. CDR3 length: 14 amino acids. Germline lookup yields CDR1 KGHSH and CDR2 LQKENI.